This T cell receptor beta chain was captured in a study of vaccination effects on CD4 cells after COVID-19. Using immunoSEQ multiplex PCR, the repertoire was profiled, and TCRdb retains in-frame clones only, with some absent. The sample has more than 20,000 clones, 75% seen once. About this clone: Its antigen is unknown.

With the ViraFEST assay, the study expanded antigen-specific CD4+ T cells using viral peptide pools, then sequenced them. At the end of about ten days of culture, CD4+ T cells were isolated. In the vaccine recipients, nucleocapsid antibodies were negative and there was no prior SARS-CoV-2 infection. This CDR3 contains 15 residues. The V gene end was trimmed by 2 bases and the J gene end by 2 bases; junction bases not matched to a gene: 4. Germline V gives CDR1 MNHEY, CDR2 SVGAGI. The chain couples TRBV6-5 to TRBJ1-1, with 8 bases lining up with TRBD1. This TCR was sampled from a human donor who received a COVID-19 vaccine. The source material was CD4+ T cells from PBMCs cultured with HCoV-NL63 spike peptides, sampled before COVID-19 vaccination. DNA for the CDR3: TGTGCCAGCAGTTACCAGGGGGCACGAAACACTGAAGCTTTCTTT. Translation: CASSYQGARNTEAFF.